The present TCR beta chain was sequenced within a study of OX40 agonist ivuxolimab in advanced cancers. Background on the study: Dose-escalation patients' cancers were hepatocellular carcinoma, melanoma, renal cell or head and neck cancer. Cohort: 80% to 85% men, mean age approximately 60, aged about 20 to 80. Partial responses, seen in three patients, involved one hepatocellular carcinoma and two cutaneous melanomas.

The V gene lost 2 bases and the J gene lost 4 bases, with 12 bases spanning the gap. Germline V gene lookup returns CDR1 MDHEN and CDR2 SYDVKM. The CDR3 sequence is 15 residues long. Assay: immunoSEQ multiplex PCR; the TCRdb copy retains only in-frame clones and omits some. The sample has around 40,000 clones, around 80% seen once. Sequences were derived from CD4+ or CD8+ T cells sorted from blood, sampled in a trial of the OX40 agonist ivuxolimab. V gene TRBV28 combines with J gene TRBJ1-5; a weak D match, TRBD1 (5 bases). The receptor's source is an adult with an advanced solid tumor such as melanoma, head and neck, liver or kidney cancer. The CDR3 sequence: CASSLTQGRNQPQHF. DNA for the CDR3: TGTGCCAGCAGTTTAACCCAGGGCCGTAATCAGCCCCAGCATTTT.